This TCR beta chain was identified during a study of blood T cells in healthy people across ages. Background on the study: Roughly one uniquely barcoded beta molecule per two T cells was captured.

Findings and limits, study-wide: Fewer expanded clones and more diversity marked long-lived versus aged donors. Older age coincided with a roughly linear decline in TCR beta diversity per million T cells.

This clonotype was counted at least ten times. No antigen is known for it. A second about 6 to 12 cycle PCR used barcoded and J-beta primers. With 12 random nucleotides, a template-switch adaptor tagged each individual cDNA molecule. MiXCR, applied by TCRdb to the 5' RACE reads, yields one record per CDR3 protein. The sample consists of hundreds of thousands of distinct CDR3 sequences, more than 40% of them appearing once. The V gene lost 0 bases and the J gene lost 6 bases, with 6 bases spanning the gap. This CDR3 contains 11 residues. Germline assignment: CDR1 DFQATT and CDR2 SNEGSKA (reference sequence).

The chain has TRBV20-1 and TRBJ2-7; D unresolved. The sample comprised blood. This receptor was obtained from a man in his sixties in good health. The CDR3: CSAREGGEQYF. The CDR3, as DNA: TGCAGTGCTAGAGAGGGCGGCGAGCAGTACTTC.